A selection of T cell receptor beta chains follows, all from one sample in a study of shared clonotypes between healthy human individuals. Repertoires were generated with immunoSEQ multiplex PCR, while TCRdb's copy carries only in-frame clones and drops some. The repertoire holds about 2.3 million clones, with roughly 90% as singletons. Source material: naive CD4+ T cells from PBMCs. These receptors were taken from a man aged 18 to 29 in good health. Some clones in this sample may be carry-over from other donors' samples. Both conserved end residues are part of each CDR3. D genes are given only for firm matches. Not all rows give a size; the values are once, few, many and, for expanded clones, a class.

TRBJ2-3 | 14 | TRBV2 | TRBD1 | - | CASSEGQGADTQYF | TGTGCCAGCAGTGAAGGGCAGGGGGCAGATACGCAGTATTTT
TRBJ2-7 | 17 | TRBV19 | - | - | CASSIDLSGSGAYEQYF | TGTGCCAGTAGTATAGATCTATCCGGCAGTGGTGCCTACGAGCAGTACTTC
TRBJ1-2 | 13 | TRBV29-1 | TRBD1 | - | CSAGTAPNYGYTF | TGCAGCGCTGGGACAGCACCTAACTATGGCTACACCTTC
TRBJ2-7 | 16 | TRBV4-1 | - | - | CASSQDIGRVGYEQYF | TGCGCCAGCAGCCAAGATATAGGTAGAGTTGGCTACGAGCAGTACTTC
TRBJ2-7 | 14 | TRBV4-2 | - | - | CASSFRDLGDEQYF | TGTGCCAGCAGCTTCCGGGACCTCGGGGACGAGCAGTACTTC
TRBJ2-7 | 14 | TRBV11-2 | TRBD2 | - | CASRRLAGTYEQYF | TGTGCCAGCAGGAGACTAGCGGGGACATACGAGCAGTACTTC
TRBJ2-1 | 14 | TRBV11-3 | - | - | CASSPRGSYNEQFF | TGTGCCAGCAGCCCTCGTGGCTCCTACAATGAGCAGTTCTTC
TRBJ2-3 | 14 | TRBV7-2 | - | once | CASSFAGVEDTQYF | TGTGCCAGCAGCTTCGCAGGCGTTGAAGATACGCAGTATTTT
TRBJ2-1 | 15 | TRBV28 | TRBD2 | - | CASSFGTSGRNEQFF | TGTGCCAGCAGTTTTGGGACTAGCGGGAGGAATGAGCAGTTCTTC
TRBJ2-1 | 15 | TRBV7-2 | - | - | CASSRSLIAQGEQFF | TGTGCCAGCAGCCGATCCCTCATAGCGCAGGGTGAGCAGTTCTTC
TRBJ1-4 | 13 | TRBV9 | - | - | CASSVAQNEKLFF | TGTGCCAGCAGCGTTGCGCAGAATGAAAAACTGTTTTTT
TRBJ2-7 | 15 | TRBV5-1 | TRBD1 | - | CASSNPTGGIYEQYF | TGCGCCAGCAGCAATCCCACAGGGGGAATATACGAGCAGTACTTC
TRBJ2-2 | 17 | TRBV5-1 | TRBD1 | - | CASSLAIGTANTGELFF | TGCGCCAGCAGCTTGGCCATCGGGACAGCCAACACCGGGGAGCTGTTTTTT
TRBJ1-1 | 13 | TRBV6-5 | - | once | CASSSVVRTEAFF | TGTGCCAGCAGCTCCGTTGTGCGCACTGAAGCTTTCTTT
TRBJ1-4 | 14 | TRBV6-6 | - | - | CASSPGWANEKLFF | TGTGCCAGCAGCCCCGGGTGGGCTAATGAAAAACTGTTTTTT
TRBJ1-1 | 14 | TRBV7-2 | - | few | CASSLVGFNTEAFF | TGTGCCAGCAGCTTAGTGGGGTTCAACACTGAAGCTTTCTTT
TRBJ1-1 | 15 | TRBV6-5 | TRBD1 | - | CASSYRQTGTAEAFF | TGTGCCAGCAGTTACCGACAGACAGGGACTGCTGAAGCTTTCTTT
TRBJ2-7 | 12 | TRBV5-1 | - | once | CASSQDNYEQYF | TGCGCCAGCAGCCAAGACAACTACGAGCAGTACTTC
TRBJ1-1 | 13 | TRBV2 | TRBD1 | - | CASSDRGRAEAFF | TGTGCCAGCAGTGACAGGGGGCGGGCTGAAGCTTTCTTT
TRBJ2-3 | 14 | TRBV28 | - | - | CASSPDRLTDTQYF | TGTGCCAGCAGTCCGGACAGACTCACAGATACGCAGTATTTT
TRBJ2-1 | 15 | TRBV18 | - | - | CASSPSQSSYNEQFF | TGTGCCAGCTCACCCTCGCAGAGCTCCTACAATGAGCAGTTCTTC
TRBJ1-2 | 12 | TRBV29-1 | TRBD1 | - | CSATTGVYGYTF | TGCAGCGCCACGACAGGGGTCTATGGCTACACCTTC
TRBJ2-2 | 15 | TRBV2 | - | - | CASIRGSGGTGELFF | TGTGCCAGCATTCGGGGGAGTGGTGGCACCGGGGAGCTGTTTTTT
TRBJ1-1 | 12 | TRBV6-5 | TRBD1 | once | CASGDRNLEAFF | TGTGCCAGCGGGGACAGAAATCTTGAAGCTTTCTTT
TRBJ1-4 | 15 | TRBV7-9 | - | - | CVSSGRGATNEKLFF | TGTGTCAGCAGCGGCAGGGGCGCAACTAATGAAAAACTGTTTTTT
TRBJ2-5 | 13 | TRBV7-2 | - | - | CASSSLGGETQYF | TGTGCCAGCAGCTCCCTAGGGGGAGAGACCCAGTACTTC
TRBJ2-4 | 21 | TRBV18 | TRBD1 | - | CASSPKGAGSHATLAKNIQYF | TGTGCCAGCTCACCTAAGGGGGCAGGGTCCCACGCAACCCTAGCCAAAAACATTCAGTACTTC
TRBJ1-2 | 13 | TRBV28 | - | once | CASRLSPNYGYTF | TGTGCCAGCAGGCTGAGTCCTAACTATGGCTACACCTTC
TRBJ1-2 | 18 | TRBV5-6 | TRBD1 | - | CASRYPRDRTILNYGYTF | TGTGCCAGCAGATATCCCCGGGACAGGACTATTCTTAACTATGGCTACACCTTC
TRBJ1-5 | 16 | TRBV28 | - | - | CASRSPDIGRNQPQHF | TGTGCCAGCAGATCTCCGGACATTGGTCGCAATCAGCCCCAGCATTTT
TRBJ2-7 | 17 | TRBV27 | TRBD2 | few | CASSLRLAGGAFDEQYF | TGTGCCAGCAGTCTGCGACTAGCGGGAGGTGCTTTTGACGAGCAGTACTTC
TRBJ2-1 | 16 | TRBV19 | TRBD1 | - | CASSILPGQGRNEQFF | TGTGCCAGTAGTATCCTCCCGGGACAGGGGAGGAATGAGCAGTTCTTC
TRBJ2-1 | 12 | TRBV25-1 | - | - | CASKPLWIEQFF | TGTGCCAGCAAGCCCCTTTGGATTGAGCAGTTCTTC
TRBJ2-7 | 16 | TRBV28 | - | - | CASSLFMGPWGYEQYF | TGTGCCAGCAGCCTTTTTATGGGGCCATGGGGCTACGAGCAGTACTTC
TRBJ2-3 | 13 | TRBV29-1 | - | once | CSVDPQGTDTQYF | TGCAGCGTTGACCCCCAGGGGACAGATACGCAGTATTTT
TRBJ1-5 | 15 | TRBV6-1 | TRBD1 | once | CASRGQAPSNQPQHF | TGTGCCAGCAGGGGACAGGCTCCCAGCAATCAGCCCCAGCATTTT
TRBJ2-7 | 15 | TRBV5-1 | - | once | CASSHTGTASYEQYF | TGCGCCAGCAGCCATACCGGGACGGCTTCCTACGAGCAGTACTTC
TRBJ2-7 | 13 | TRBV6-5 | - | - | CASRRNGAYEQYF | TGTGCCAGCAGGAGAAACGGAGCCTACGAGCAGTACTTC
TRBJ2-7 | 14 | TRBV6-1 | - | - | CASMELTSVGEQYF | TGTGCCAGCATGGAACTGACCTCGGTGGGGGAGCAGTACTTC
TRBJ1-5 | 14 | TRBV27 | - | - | CASSLTRGGQPQHF | TGTGCCAGCAGTTTAACCCGGGGCGGACAGCCCCAGCATTTT
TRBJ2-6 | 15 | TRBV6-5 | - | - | CASSYRGSGANVLTF | TGTGCCAGCAGTTACCGAGGTTCCGGGGCCAACGTCCTGACTTTC
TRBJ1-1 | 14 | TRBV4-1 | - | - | CASRSGQLNTEAFF | TGCGCCAGCAGATCAGGACAGTTGAACACTGAAGCTTTCTTT
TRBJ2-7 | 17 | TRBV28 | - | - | CASTSSRGARSSYEQYF | TGTGCCAGCACCTCATCCCGGGGGGCTAGGAGCTCCTACGAGCAGTACTTC
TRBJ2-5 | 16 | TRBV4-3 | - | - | CASSQSVLPLQETQYF | TGCGCCAGCAGCCAATCCGTGCTACCCCTCCAAGAGACCCAGTACTTC
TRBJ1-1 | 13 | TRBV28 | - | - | CASSFQGRGSAFF | TGTGCCAGCAGTTTCCAGGGGAGGGGGTCAGCTTTCTTT
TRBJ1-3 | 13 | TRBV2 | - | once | CASSDLGRNTIYF | TGTGCCAGCAGTGACCTGGGTCGAAACACCATATATTTT
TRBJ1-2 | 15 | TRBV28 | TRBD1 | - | CASSPGTGGDYGYTF | TGTGCCAGCAGTCCCGGGACAGGGGGAGACTATGGCTACACCTTC
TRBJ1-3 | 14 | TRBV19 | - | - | CASSMAHSGNTIYF | TGTGCCAGTAGTATGGCCCACTCTGGAAACACCATATATTTT
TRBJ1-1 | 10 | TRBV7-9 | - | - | CASSGTEAFF | TGTGCCAGCAGCGGGACTGAAGCTTTCTTT
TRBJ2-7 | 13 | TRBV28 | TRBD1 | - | CASSRQGASEQYF | TGTGCCAGCAGTCGACAGGGGGCAAGCGAGCAGTACTTC
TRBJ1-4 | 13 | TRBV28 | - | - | CASSRGWREKLFF | TGTGCCAGCAGCCGGGGTTGGCGTGAAAAACTGTTTTTT
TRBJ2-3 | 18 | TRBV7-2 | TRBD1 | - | CASSLASGQGAGTDTQYF | TGTGCCAGCAGCTTAGCGTCCGGACAGGGGGCAGGCACAGATACGCAGTATTTT
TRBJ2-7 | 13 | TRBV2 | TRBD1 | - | CASNPQGVAEQYF | TGTGCCAGCAACCCTCAGGGGGTCGCCGAGCAGTACTTC
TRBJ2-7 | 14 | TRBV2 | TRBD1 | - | CASKKTGSADEQYF | TGTGCCAGCAAGAAGACAGGGTCTGCCGACGAGCAGTACTTC
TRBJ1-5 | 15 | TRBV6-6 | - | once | CASSYGGRGWVPQHF | TGTGCCAGCAGTTACGGAGGCCGGGGGTGGGTGCCCCAGCATTTT
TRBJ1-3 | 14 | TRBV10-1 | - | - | CASRVAVSGNTIYF | TGCGCCAGCAGGGTCGCAGTCTCTGGAAACACCATATATTTT
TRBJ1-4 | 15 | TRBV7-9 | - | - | CASSSPQDTNEKLFF | TGTGCCAGCAGCTCGCCACAGGATACTAATGAAAAACTGTTTTTT